A selection of T cell receptor beta chains follows, all from one sample in a study of blood T cell repertoires in COVID-19. Repertoires were generated with immunoSEQ multiplex PCR, while TCRdb's copy carries only in-frame clones and drops some. The sample lists 150,000 or so clones; 90% were seen once. Sequences were obtained from peripheral blood. The receptors originated from a man aged 60-69 years with active or convalescent COVID-19. CDR3s include the opening cysteine and the closing phenylalanine or tryptophan. Each record gives: D gene, V gene, J gene, CDR3 length, clone size, CDR3 protein, CDR3 DNA. A D gene is named only where the DNA matches it firmly. The size of a clone is reported for some rows only, either as once, few or many, or as a class for expanded clones.

.	TRBV7-2	TRBJ1-2	16	once	CASSSSLITGVYGYTF	TGTGCCAGCAGCTCTTCACTTATAACAGGCGTCTATGGCTACACCTTC
.	TRBV2	TRBJ2-7	13	.	CASRTDRAYEQYF	TGTGCCAGCAGAACCGACCGGGCCTACGAGCAGTACTTC
.	TRBV18	TRBJ1-1	16	.	CASSLKEGLMNTEAFF	TGTGCCAGCTCACTAAAGGAGGGATTGATGAACACTGAAGCTTTCTTT
.	TRBV28	TRBJ1-2	13	few	CASRSQPFYGYTF	TGTGCCAGCAGGTCACAGCCATTCTATGGCTACACCTTC
.	TRBV5-1	TRBJ2-1	13	.	CASSALLWNEQFF	TGCGCCAGCAGCGCACTCCTTTGGAATGAGCAGTTCTTC
.	TRBV12-5	TRBJ1-1	13	.	CASGPRGKTEAFF	TGTGCTAGTGGTCCGAGAGGAAAAACTGAAGCTTTCTTT
.	TRBV3-1/TRBV3-2	TRBJ2-2	14	.	CASSQIQYTGELFF	TGTGCCAGCAGCCAAATACAGTACACCGGGGAGCTGTTTTTT
.	TRBV7-9	TRBJ2-3	13	.	CASGRGQADTQYF	TGTGCCAGCGGCCGGGGTCAGGCAGATACGCAGTATTTT
.	TRBV18	TRBJ1-4	16	.	CASSPFVFTTNEKLFF	TGTGCCAGCTCACCGTTCGTCTTTACAACTAATGAAAAACTGTTTTTT
.	TRBV6-5	TRBJ2-7	15	.	CASSLQGPLANEQYF	TGTGCCAGCAGTCTCCAGGGGCCCTTGGCTAACGAGCAGTACTTC
.	TRBV25-1	TRBJ1-1	13	.	CASSEQGYTEAFF	TGTGCCAGCAGTGAACAGGGCTACACTGAAGCTTTCTTT
.	TRBV11-2	TRBJ1-2	15	.	CASSPQVGGGDGYTF	TGTGCCAGCAGCCCCCAGGTGGGGGGAGGCGATGGCTACACCTTC
.	TRBV18	TRBJ1-1	16	once	CASSPLTRSGNTEAFF	TGTGCCAGCTCACCTCTCACTCGATCGGGGAACACTGAAGCTTTCTTT
.	TRBV7-9	TRBJ2-2	14	.	CASSLMVLAGELFF	TGTGCCAGCAGCTTAATGGTACTAGCCGGGGAGCTGTTTTTT
TRBD2	TRBV7-8	TRBJ2-7	21	.	CASSLVSLGTSGSSQSYEQYF	TGTGCCAGCAGCTTAGTATCGTTAGGGACTAGCGGGAGTTCTCAAAGTTACGAGCAGTACTTC
.	TRBV2	TRBJ1-2	13	.	CATQTLGLRGYTF	TGTGCCACCCAAACATTGGGACTGCGGGGCTACACCTTC
TRBD1	TRBV6-5	TRBJ1-2	13	.	CASRTGVGYGYTF	TGTGCCAGCCGGACAGGGGTGGGCTATGGCTACACCTTC
TRBD1	TRBV12-3/TRBV12-4	TRBJ1-2	13	.	CASSFGQGAGYTF	TGTGCCAGCAGTTTTGGGCAGGGGGCTGGCTACACCTTC
.	TRBV24-1	TRBJ1-3	16	.	CATSEEKQVSGNTIYF	TGTGCCACCAGTGAAGAAAAACAGGTCTCTGGAAACACCATATATTTT
TRBD1	TRBV27	TRBJ1-2	13	few	CASSLSGQGASTF	TGTGCCAGCAGTCTATCGGGACAGGGGGCGAGCACCTTC
TRBD1	TRBV5-1	TRBJ1-2	13	.	CASSSGQNYGYTF	TGCGCCAGCAGCTCGGGACAGAACTATGGCTACACCTTC
.	TRBV10-3	TRBJ2-2	15	.	CAISEFTSDTGELFF	TGTGCCATCAGTGAGTTTACTAGTGACACCGGGGAGCTGTTTTTT
.	TRBV6-5	TRBJ1-5	15	.	CASSYQMYSNQPQHF	TGTGCCAGCAGTTACCAGATGTATAGCAATCAGCCCCAGCATTTT
TRBD2	TRBV7-2	TRBJ2-1	17	.	CASSSQVAGGSYNEQFF	TGTGCCAGCAGCTCACAGGTAGCGGGAGGTTCCTACAATGAGCAGTTCTTC
TRBD2	TRBV9	TRBJ2-1	15	.	CASSPRTSGNNEQFF	TGTGCCAGCAGCCCCCGGACTAGCGGCAACAATGAGCAGTTCTTC
.	TRBV19	TRBJ2-1	12	.	CASSTRELIQFF	TGTGCCAGTAGTACCCGGGAACTCATTCAGTTCTTC
TRBD2	TRBV7-2	TRBJ2-1	15	.	CASSTFLAGVNEQFF	TGTGCCAGCAGCACCTTTCTAGCGGGGGTCAATGAGCAGTTCTTC
.	TRBV6-4	TRBJ2-1	16	.	CASSLGLHNSYNEQFF	TGTGCCAGCAGCCTAGGACTCCACAACTCCTACAATGAGCAGTTCTTC
.	TRBV19	TRBJ2-7	14	once	CASNSGQSSYEQYF	TGTGCCAGTAATTCTGGCCAGTCCTCCTACGAGCAGTACTTC
.	TRBV7-6	TRBJ2-5	16	.	CASSNAGKGLQETQYF	TGTGCCAGCAGCAACGCGGGCAAGGGCCTCCAAGAGACCCAGTACTTC
TRBD1	TRBV6-6	TRBJ1-4	17	.	CASSLSPGGGVREKLFF	TGTGCCAGCAGTCTCAGCCCAGGGGGCGGAGTGAGAGAAAAACTGTTTTTT
TRBD2	TRBV7-9	TRBJ2-5	17	.	CASSLVGTSGAQETQYF	TGTGCCAGCAGCTTAGTAGGAACTAGCGGAGCACAAGAGACCCAGTACTTC
TRBD1	TRBV12-3/TRBV12-4	TRBJ1-2	13	once	CASSRTGTYGYTF	TGTGCCAGCAGTCGGACAGGGACTTATGGCTACACCTTC
TRBD2	TRBV11-2	TRBJ2-1	15	.	CASSETSGRNNEQFF	TGTGCCAGCAGCGAAACTAGCGGGAGGAACAATGAGCAGTTCTTC
.	TRBV21-1	TRBJ2-7	17	.	CASSSTEDRDSSYEQYF	TGTGCCAGCAGCTCCACGGAGGACAGGGATAGCTCCTACGAGCAGTACTTC
.	TRBV5-1	TRBJ1-4	16	.	CASSSQDNPAREKLFF	TGCGCCAGCAGCTCCCAGGACAACCCAGCTAGGGAAAAACTGTTTTTT
.	TRBV7-6	TRBJ1-3	16	.	CASSYLRGSSGNTIYF	TGTGCCAGCAGCTACCTAAGGGGGAGCTCTGGAAACACCATATATTTT
TRBD1	TRBV6-5	TRBJ1-5	16	.	CASSYSVAGGDQPQHF	TGTGCCAGCAGTTACTCGGTGGCAGGGGGCGATCAGCCCCAGCATTTT
.	TRBV18	TRBJ1-2	15	.	CASSPSGPSDYGYTF	TGTGCCAGCTCACCAAGCGGGCCGTCGGACTATGGCTACACCTTC
.	TRBV7-2	TRBJ2-2	14	.	CASSFAGPPGELFF	TGTGCCAGCAGCTTTGCGGGCCCCCCCGGGGAGCTGTTTTTT
.	TRBV3-1/TRBV3-2	TRBJ1-2	13	.	CASSQETGRGYTF	TGTGCCAGCAGCCAAGAGACAGGCCGGGGCTACACCTTC
TRBD1	TRBV5-1	TRBJ1-6	14	.	CASSSRQGDSPLHF	TGCGCCAGCAGCTCAAGACAGGGAGATTCACCCCTCCACTTT
.	TRBV18	TRBJ1-4	15	.	CASSPNRDSREKLFF	TGTGCCAGCTCACCAAACAGGGATTCGCGCGAAAAACTGTTTTTT
TRBD1	TRBV19	TRBJ2-4	16	.	CASSTLPGQGMNIQYF	TGTGCCAGTAGTACCTTACCGGGACAGGGAATGAACATTCAGTACTTC
TRBD1	TRBV19	TRBJ1-1	15	.	CASNRLTGQDTEAFF	TGTGCCAGTAATCGCCTGACAGGGCAGGACACTGAAGCTTTCTTT
.	TRBV29-1	TRBJ1-1	11	.	CSVDRPTEAFF	TGCAGCGTTGACAGGCCCACTGAAGCTTTCTTT
TRBD1	TRBV27	TRBJ1-1	13	.	CASRPGGYTEAFF	TGTGCCAGCAGGCCAGGGGGTTACACTGAAGCTTTCTTT
TRBD1	TRBV19	TRBJ1-5	18	.	CASSRVSGGAGSNQPQHF	TGTGCCAGTAGTAGAGTCTCAGGGGGCGCCGGGAGCAATCAGCCCCAGCATTTT
.	TRBV11-2	TRBJ1-1	14	.	CASSLSGVDTEAFF	TGTGCCAGCAGCTTGTCAGGGGTGGATACTGAAGCTTTCTTT
TRBD1	TRBV6-5	TRBJ2-7	15	.	CASSLVGQGAYEQYF	TGTGCCAGCAGTTTAGTTGGCCAGGGGGCCTACGAGCAGTACTTC
.	TRBV6-5	TRBJ1-6	16	.	CASSYEGVSYNSPLHF	TGTGCCAGCAGTTACGAGGGAGTCTCCTATAATTCACCCCTCCACTTT
TRBD1	TRBV9	TRBJ2-7	15	.	CASSPRGTDIYEQYF	TGTGCCAGCAGCCCTAGGGGGACAGACATCTACGAGCAGTACTTC
.	TRBV6-5	TRBJ1-3	14	once	CASRTGWVGNTIYF	TGTGCCAGCAGGACCGGGTGGGTTGGAAACACCATATATTTT
TRBD2	TRBV14	TRBJ2-1	16	once	CASSHLSGGHYNEQFF	TGTGCCAGCAGCCACCTTAGCGGGGGGCACTACAATGAGCAGTTCTTC
TRBD1	TRBV12-5	TRBJ2-7	16	.	CASGLVRQGVSYEQYF	TGTGCTAGTGGTTTGGTTCGACAGGGGGTTTCCTACGAGCAGTACTTC
.	TRBV11-3	TRBJ2-1	15	.	CASSLGGTPYNEQFF	TGTGCCAGCAGCTTAGGTGGGACACCCTACAATGAGCAGTTCTTC
.	TRBV3-1/TRBV3-2	TRBJ2-7	12	.	CASSQLVYEQYF	TGTGCCAGCAGCCAACTTGTCTACGAGCAGTACTTC
TRBD1	TRBV10-1	TRBJ2-7	14	.	CASSYGTESYEQYF	TGCGCCAGCAGTTACGGGACAGAATCCTACGAGCAGTACTTC
TRBD1	TRBV27	TRBJ1-1	14	.	CASSYRGQGTEAFF	TGTGCCAGCAGTTACAGGGGGCAGGGAACTGAAGCTTTCTTT
TRBD1	TRBV19	TRBJ1-4	15	.	CASSGTGEANEKLFF	TGTGCCAGTAGTGGTACAGGGGAGGCTAATGAAAAACTGTTTTTT